One TCR beta chain is described in this entry. Its matching antigen is unknown. The sample is drawn from a study of T cell responses to AZD1222 COVID-19 vaccine. In the study overall: Both about-4-week and about-12-week second-dose recipients were combined. Study-wide results and limits: A mostly white British donor set with more females was recruited, and clonal diversity was possibly underestimated.

The table came from immunoSEQ multiplex PCR; TCRdb's copy has only in-frame clones and leaves some out. This sample has about 100,000 clones; approximately 90% occur once, and the top ten carry about 1.8%. Sequences were derived from peripheral blood, sampled on day 0 of AZD1222 vaccination. This sequence was found in an adult in good health.

The CDR3 DNA sequence: TGTGCCAGCAGTCCGGGACCCCAACATCAGCCCCAGCATTTT. Encoded protein: CASSPGPQHQPQHF. This chain uses TRBV28 with TRBJ1-5, with D possibly TRBD1 on 5 matching bases. The V end was cut by 5 bases, the J end by 5 bases, with 13 bases between. This CDR3 region has 14 residues. The germline gives CDR1 MDHEN, CDR2 SYDVKM.